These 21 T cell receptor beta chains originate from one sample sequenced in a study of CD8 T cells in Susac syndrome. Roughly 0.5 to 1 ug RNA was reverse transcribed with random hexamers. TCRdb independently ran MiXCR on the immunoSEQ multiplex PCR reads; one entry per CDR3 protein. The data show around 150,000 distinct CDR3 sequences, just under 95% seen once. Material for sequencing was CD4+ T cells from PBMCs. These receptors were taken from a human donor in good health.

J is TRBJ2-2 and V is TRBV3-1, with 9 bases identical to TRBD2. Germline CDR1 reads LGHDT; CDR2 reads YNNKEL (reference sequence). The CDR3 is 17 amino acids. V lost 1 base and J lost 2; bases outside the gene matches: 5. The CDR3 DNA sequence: TGTGCCAGCAGCCAAGGAGCACTAGCGGGCAACACCGGGGAGCTGTTTTTT. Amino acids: CASSQGALAGNTGELFF. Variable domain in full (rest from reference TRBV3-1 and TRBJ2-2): DTAVSQTPKYLVTQMGNDKSIKCEQNLGHDTMYWYKQDSKKFLKIMFSYNNKELIINETVPNRFSPKSPDKAHLNLHINSLELGDSAVYFCASSQGALAGNTGELFFGEGSRLTVL.

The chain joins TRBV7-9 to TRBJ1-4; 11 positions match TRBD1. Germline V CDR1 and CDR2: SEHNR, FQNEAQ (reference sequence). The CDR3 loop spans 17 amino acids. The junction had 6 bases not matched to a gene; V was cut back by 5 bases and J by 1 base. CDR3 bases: TGTGCCAGCAGCCGGGGACAGGGGGATGGAACTAATGAAAAACTGTTTTTT. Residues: CASSRGQGDGTNEKLFF.

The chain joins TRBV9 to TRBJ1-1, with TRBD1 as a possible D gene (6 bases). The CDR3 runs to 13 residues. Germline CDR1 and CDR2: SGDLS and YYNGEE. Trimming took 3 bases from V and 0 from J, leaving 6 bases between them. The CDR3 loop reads CASSGQVNTEAFF. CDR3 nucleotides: TGTGCCAGCAGCGGACAGGTGAACACTGAAGCTTTCTTT.

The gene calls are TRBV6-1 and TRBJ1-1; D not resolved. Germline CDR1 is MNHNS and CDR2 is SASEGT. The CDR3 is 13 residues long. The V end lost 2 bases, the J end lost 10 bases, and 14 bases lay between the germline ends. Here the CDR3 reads CASSETSRSRAFF. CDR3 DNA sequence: TGTGCCAGCAGTGAAACCTCGCGGTCTAGAGCTTTCTTT.

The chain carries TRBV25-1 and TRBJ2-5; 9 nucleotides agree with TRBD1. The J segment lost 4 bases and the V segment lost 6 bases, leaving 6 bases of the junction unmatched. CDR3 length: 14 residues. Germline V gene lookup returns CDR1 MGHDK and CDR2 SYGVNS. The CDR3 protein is CASRWTGDRETQYF. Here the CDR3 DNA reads TGTGCCAGCAGATGGACAGGGGATAGAGAGACCCAGTACTTC.

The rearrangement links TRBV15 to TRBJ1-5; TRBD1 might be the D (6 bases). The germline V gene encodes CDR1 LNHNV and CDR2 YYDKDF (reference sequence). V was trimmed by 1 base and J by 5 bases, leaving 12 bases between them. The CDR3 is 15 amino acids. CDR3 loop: CATSRGATGYQPQHF. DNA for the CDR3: TGTGCCACCAGCAGAGGGGCGACAGGATATCAGCCCCAGCATTTT.

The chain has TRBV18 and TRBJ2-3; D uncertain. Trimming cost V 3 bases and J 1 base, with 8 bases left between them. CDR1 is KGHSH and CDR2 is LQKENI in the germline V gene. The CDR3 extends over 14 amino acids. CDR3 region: CASSPSVGTDTQYF. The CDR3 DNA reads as TGTGCCAGCTCACCCTCGGTGGGCACAGATACGCAGTATTTT.

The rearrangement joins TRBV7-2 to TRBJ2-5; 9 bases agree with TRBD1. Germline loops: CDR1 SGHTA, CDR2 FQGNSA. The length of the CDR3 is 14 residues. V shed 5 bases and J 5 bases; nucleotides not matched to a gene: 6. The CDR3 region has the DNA TGTGCCAGCAGCCGTTCCGGGACAGGGGAGACCCAGTACTTC. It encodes CASSRSGTGETQYF.

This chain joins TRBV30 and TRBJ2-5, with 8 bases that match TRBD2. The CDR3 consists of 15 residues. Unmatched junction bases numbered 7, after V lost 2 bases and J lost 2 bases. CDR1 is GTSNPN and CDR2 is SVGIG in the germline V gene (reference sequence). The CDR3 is CAWSSGPGGQETQYF. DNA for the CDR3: TGTGCCTGGAGTTCAGGACCGGGGGGGCAAGAGACCCAGTACTTC.

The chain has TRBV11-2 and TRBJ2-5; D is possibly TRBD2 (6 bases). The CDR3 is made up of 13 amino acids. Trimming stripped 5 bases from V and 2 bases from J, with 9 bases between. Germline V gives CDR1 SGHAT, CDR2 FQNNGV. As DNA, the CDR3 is TGTGCCAGCAGCCCGACTAGTCAAGAGACCCAGTACTTC. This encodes CASSPTSQETQYF.

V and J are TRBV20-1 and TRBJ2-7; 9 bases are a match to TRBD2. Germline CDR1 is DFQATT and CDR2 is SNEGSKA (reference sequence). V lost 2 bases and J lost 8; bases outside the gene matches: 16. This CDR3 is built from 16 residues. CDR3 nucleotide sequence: TGCAGTGCTAGAACCGCTTTTCTAGCGGGGCTTACCCAGCAGTACTTC. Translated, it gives CSARTAFLAGLTQQYF.

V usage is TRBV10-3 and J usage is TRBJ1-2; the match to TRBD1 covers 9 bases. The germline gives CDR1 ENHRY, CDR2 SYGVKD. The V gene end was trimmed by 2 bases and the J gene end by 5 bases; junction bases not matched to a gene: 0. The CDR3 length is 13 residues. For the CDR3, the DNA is TGTGCCATCAGTGAGGGGACAGGGTATGGCTACACCTTC. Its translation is CAISEGTGYGYTF.

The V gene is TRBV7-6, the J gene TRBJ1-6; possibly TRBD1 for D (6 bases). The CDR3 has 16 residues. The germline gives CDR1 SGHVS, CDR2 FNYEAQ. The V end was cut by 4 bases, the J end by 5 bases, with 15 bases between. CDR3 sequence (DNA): TGTGCCAGCAGCTGGGGGGGGCGGAAAGATAATTCACCCCTCCACTTT. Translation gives CASSWGGRKDNSPLHF. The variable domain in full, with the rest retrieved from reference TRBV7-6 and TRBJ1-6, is GAGVSQSPRYKVTKRGQDVALRCDPISGHVSLYWYRQALGQGPEFLTYFNYEAQQDKSGLPNDRFSAERPEGSISTLTIQRTEQRDSAMYRCASSWGGRKDNSPLHFGNGTRLTVT.

The CDR3 DNA reads as TGTGCCAGCAGCGCCGGGACAGTGGGCACAGATACGCAGTATTTT. Translating gives CASSAGTVGTDTQYF. The chain couples TRBV7-2 to TRBJ2-3, with 7 bases lining up with TRBD1. Per the germline V gene, CDR1 is SGHTA and CDR2 is FQGNSA. V was clipped by 5 bases and J by 1 base; unmatched bases: 6. CDR3 length equals 15 residues.

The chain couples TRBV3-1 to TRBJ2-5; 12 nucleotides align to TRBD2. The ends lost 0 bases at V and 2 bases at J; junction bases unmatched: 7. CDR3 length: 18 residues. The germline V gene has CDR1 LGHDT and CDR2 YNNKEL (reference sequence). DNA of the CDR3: TGTGCCAGCAGCCAAGAAACGAGGACTAGCGGGGTTCAAGAGACCCAGTACTTC. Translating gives CASSQETRTSGVQETQYF.

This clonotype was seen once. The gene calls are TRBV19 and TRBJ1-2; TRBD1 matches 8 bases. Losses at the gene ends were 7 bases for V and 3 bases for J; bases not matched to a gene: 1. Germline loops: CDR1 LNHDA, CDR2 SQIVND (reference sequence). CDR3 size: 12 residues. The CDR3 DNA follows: TGTGCCAGTAAGGACAGGGACTATGGCTACACCTTC. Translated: CASKDRDYGYTF.

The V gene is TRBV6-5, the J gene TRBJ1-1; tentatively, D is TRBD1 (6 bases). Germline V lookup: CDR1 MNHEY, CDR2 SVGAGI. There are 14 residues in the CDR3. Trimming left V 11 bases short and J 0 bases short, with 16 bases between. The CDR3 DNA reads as TGTGCCGCCCGACAGGAGCTGATGAACACTGAAGCTTTCTTT. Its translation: CAARQELMNTEAFF.

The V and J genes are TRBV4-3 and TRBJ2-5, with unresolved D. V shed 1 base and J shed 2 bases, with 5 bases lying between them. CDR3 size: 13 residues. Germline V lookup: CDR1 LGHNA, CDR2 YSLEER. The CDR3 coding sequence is TGCGCCAGCAGCCAAGGCGTGCAAGAGACCCAGTACTTC. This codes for CASSQGVQETQYF.

The CDR3 DNA sequence: TGCGCCAGCAGCTTGGGTGGGGTTCGCGGCACTGAAGCTTTCTTT. It encodes CASSLGGVRGTEAFF. The V call is TRBV5-1, the J call TRBJ1-1; D remains unclear. There are 15 residues in the CDR3. Per the germline V gene, CDR1 is SGHRS and CDR2 is YFSETQ. Trimming removed 0 bases at V and 4 bases at J, with 13 bases between.

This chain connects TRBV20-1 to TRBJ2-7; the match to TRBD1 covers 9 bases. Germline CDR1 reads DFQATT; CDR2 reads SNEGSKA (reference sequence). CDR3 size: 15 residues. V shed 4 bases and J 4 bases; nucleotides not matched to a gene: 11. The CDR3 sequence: CSAMSPGQGQYEQYF. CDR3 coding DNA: TGCAGTGCTATGTCCCCGGGACAGGGACAGTACGAGCAGTACTTC.

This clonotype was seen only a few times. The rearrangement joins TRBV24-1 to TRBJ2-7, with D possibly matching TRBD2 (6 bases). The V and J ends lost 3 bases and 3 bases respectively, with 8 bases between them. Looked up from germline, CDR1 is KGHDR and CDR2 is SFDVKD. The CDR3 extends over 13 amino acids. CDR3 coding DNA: TGTGCCACCAGTGATGGCGGGGACTACGAGCAGTACTTC. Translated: CATSDGGDYEQYF.